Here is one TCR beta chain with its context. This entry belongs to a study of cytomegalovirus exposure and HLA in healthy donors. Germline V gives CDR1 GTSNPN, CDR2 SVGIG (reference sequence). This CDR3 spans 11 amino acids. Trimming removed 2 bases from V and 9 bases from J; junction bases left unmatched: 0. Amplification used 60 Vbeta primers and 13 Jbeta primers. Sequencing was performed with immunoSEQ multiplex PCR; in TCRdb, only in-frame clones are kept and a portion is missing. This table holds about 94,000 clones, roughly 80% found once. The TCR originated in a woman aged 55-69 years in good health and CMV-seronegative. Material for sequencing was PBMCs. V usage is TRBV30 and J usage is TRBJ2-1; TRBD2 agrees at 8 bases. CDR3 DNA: TGTGCCTGGAGTCGGGGGGGTGAGCAGTTCTTC. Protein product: CAWSRGGEQFF.